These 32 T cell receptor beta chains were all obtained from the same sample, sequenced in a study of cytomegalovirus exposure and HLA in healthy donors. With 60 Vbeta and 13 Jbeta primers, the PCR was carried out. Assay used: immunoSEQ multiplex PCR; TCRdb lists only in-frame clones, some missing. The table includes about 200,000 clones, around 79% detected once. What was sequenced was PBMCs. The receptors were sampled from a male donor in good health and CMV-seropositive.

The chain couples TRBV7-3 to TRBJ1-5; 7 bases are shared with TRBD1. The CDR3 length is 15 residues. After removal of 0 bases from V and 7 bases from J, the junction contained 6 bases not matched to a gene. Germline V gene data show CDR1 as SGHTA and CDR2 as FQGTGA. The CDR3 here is CASSLTGGTGQPQHF. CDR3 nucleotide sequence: TGTGCCAGCAGCTTAACAGGGGGCACGGGGCAGCCCCAGCATTTT.

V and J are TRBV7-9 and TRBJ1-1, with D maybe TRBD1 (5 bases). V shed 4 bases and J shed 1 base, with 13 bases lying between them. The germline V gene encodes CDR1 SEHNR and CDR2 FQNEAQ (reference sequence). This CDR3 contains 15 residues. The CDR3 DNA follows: TGTGCCAGCAGCTCATGGTCGACAGAGAACACTGAAGCTTTCTTT. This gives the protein CASSSWSTENTEAFF.

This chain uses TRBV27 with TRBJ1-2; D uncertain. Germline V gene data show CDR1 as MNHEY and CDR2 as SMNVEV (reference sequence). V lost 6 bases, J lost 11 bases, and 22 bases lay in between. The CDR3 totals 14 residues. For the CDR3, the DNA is TGTGCCAGCAGCCCAGGTATCCAGGTCGAGAGTTACACCTTC. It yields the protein CASSPGIQVESYTF.

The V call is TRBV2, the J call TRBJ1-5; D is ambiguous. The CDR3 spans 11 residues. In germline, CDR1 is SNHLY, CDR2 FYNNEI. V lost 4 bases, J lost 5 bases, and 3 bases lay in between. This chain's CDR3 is CASSADQPQHF. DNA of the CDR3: TGTGCCAGCAGTGCTGATCAGCCCCAGCATTTT. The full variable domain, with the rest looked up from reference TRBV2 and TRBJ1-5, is EPEVTQTPSHQVTQMGQEVILRCVPISNHLYFYWYRQILGQKVEFLVSFYNNEISEKSEIFDDQFSVERPDGSNFTLKIRSTKLEDSAMYFCASSADQPQHFGDGTRLSIL.

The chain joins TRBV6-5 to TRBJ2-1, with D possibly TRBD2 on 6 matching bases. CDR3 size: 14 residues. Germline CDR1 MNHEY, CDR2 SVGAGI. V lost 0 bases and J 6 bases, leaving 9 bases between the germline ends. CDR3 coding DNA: TGTGCCAGCAGTTACTCTCCGACTAGCAATGAGCAGTTCTTC. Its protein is CASSYSPTSNEQFF.

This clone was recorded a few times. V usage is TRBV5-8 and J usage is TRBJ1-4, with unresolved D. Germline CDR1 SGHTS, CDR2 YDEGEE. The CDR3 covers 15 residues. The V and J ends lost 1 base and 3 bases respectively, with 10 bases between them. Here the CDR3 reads CASSLSPQANEKLFF. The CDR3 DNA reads TGTGCCAGCAGCTTGAGCCCCCAGGCTAATGAAAAACTGTTTTTT.

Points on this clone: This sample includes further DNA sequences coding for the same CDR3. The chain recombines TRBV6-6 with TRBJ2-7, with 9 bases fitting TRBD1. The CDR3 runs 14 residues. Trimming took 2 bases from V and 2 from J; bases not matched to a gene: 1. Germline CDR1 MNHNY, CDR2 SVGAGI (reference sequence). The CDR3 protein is CASSYGTGTYEQYF. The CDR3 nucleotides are TGTGCCAGCAGTTACGGGACAGGGACCTACGAGCAGTACTTC.

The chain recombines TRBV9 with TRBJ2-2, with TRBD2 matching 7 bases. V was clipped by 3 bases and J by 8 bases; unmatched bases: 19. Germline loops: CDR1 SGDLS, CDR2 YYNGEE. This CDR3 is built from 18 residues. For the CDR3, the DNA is TGTGCCAGCAGCGGGGTCGCCTGGGGCGGGGGATCGTCGGGGGAGCTGTTTTTT. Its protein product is CASSGVAWGGGSSGELFF. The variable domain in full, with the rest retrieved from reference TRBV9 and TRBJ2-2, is DSGVTQTPKHLITATGQRVTLRCSPRSGDLSVYWYQQSLDQGLQFLIQYYNGEERAKGNILERFSAQQFPDLHSELNLSSLELGDSALYFCASSGVAWGGGSSGELFFGEGSRLTVL.

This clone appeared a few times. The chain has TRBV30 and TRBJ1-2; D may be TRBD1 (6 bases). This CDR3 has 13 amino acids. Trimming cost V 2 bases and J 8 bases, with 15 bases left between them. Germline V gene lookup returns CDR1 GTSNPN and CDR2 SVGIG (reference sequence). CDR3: CAWSLRGRTGYTF. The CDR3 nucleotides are TGTGCCTGGAGTCTGAGGGGGAGAACCGGCTACACCTTC.

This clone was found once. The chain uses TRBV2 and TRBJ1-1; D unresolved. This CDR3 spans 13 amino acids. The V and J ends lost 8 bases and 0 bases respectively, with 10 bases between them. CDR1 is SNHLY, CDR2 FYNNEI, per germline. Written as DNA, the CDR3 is TGTGCCAGCCTTATAGTTATGAACACTGAAGCTTTCTTT. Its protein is CASLIVMNTEAFF.

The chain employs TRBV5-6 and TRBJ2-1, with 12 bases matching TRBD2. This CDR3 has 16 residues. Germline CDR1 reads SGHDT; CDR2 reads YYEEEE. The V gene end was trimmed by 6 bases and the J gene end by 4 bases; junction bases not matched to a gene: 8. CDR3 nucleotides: TGTGCCAGCAACTCTCCCGGACTAGCGGGATACAATGAGCAGTTCTTC. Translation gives CASNSPGLAGYNEQFF. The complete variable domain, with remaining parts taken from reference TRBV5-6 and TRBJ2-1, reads DAGVTQSPTHLIKTRGQQVTLRCSPKSGHDTVSWYQQALGQGPQFIFQYYEEEERQRGNFPDRFSGHQFPNYSSELNVNALLLGDSALYLCASNSPGLAGYNEQFFGPGTRLTVL.

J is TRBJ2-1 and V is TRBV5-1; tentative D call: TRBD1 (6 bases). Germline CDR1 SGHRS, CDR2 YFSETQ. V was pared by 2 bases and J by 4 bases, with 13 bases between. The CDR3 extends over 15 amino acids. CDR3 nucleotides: TGCGCCAGCAGCTTACAAGGGGGAGAGTACAATGAGCAGTTCTTC. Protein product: CASSLQGGEYNEQFF.

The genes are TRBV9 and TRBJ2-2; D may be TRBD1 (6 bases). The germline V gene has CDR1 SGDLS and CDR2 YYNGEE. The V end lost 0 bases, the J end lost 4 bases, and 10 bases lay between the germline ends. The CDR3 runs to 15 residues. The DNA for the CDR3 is TGTGCCAGCAGCGTAGACAGGGTGAGCACCGGGGAGCTGTTTTTT. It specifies CASSVDRVSTGELFF.

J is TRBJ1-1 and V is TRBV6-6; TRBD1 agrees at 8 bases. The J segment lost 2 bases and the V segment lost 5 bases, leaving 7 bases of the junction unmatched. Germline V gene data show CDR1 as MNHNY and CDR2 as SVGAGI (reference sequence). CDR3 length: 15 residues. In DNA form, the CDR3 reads TGTGCCAGCAGTCCACAGGGGGTCGTCAACACTGAAGCTTTCTTT. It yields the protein CASSPQGVVNTEAFF.

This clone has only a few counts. CDR3 DNA sequence: TGCGCCAGCAGCTTGGGTGCCGTAGCGGCCCAAGAGACCCAGTACTTC. It codes for CASSLGAVAAQETQYF. The chain has TRBV5-1 and TRBJ2-5; D possibly corresponds to TRBD2 (6 bases). Germline loops: CDR1 SGHRS, CDR2 YFSETQ. The CDR3 covers 16 residues. Deletions cut 0 bases from V and 1 base from J, with 13 bases between. The full variable domain, completed using reference TRBV5-1 and TRBJ2-5, is KAGVTQTPRYLIKTRGQQVTLSCSPISGHRSVSWYQQTPGQGLQFLFEYFSETQRNKGNFPGRFSGRQFSNSRSEMNVSTLELGDSALYLCASSLGAVAAQETQYFGPGTRLLVL.

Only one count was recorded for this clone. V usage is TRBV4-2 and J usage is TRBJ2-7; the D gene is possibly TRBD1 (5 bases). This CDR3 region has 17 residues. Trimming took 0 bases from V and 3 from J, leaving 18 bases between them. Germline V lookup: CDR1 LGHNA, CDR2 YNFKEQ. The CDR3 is CASSQDSLETEFYEQYF. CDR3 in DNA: TGTGCCAGCAGCCAAGATTCGCTCGAGACAGAATTCTACGAGCAGTACTTC.

The CDR3 sequence is CASTGGEQGHQPQHF. CDR3 DNA: TGTGCCAGTACCGGAGGAGAACAGGGGCATCAGCCCCAGCATTTT. The chain uses TRBV19 and TRBJ1-5; 7 bases are shared with TRBD1. V dropped 7 bases and J dropped 5; count of bases not matched to a gene: 11. The germline CDR1 and CDR2 sequences are LNHDA and SQIVND (reference sequence). This CDR3 is 15 amino acids long.

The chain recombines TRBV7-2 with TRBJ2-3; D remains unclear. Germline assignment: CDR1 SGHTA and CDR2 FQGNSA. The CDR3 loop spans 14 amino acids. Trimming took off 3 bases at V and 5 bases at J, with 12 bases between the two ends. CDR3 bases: TGTGCCAGCAGCTTCGGCCTAGAGCTAGATACGCAGTATTTT. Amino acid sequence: CASSFGLELDTQYF.

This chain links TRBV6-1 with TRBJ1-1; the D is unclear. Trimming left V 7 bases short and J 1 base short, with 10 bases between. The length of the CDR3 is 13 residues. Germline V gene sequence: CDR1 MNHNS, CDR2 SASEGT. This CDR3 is CASKTAQNTEAFF. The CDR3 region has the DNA TGTGCCAGCAAAACTGCCCAGAACACTGAAGCTTTCTTT.

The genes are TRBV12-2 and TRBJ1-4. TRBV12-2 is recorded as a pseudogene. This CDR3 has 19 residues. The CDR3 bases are TGTGCAAGTCGCTTATTCGGGTCAAACACGGGAACAACTAATGAAAAACTGTTTTTT. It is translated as CASRLFGSNTGTTNEKLFF.

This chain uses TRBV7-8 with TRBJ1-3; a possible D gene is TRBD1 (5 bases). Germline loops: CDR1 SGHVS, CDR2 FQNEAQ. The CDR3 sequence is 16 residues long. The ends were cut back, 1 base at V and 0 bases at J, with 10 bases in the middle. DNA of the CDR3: TGTGCCAGCAGCTTAGAAACAGGCTTCTCTGGAAACACCATATATTTT. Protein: CASSLETGFSGNTIYF.

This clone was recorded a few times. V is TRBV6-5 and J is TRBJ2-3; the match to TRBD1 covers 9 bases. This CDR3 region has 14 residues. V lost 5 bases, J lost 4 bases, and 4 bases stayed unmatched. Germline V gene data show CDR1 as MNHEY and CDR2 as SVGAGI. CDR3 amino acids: CASSPWTGADTQYF. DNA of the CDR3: TGTGCCAGCAGTCCATGGACAGGGGCAGATACGCAGTATTTT.

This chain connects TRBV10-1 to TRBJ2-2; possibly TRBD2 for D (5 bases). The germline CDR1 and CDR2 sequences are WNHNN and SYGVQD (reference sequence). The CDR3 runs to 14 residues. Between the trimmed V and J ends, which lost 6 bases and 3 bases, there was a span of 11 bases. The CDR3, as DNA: TGCGCCAGCAGCGCGGGCGGTTACACCGGGGAGCTGTTTTTT. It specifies CASSAGGYTGELFF.

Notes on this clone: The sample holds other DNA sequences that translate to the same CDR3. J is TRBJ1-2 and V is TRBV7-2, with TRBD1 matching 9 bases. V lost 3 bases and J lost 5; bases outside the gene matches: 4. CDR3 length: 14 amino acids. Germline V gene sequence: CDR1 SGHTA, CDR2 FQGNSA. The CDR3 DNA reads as TGTGCCAGCAGCTTGGGACAGGGAAAATATGGCTACACCTTC. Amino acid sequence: CASSLGQGKYGYTF.

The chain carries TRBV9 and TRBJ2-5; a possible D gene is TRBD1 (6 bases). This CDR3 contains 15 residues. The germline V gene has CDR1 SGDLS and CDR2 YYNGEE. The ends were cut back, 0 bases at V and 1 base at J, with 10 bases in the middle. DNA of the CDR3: TGTGCCAGCAGCGTAGGTAGGGGGACCCAAGAGACCCAGTACTTC. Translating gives CASSVGRGTQETQYF.

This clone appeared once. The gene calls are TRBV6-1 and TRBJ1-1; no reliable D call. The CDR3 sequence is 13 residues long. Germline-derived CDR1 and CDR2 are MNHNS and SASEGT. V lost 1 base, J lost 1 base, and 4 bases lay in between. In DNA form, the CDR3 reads TGTGCCAGCAGTGAAGGGAGGAACACTGAAGCTTTCTTT. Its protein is CASSEGRNTEAFF.

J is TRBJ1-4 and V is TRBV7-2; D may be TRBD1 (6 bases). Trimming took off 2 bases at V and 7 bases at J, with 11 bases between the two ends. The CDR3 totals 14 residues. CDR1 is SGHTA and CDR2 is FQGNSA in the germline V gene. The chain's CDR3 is CASSLNRETEKLFF. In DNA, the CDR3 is TGTGCCAGCAGCTTAAACAGGGAGACTGAAAAACTGTTTTTT.

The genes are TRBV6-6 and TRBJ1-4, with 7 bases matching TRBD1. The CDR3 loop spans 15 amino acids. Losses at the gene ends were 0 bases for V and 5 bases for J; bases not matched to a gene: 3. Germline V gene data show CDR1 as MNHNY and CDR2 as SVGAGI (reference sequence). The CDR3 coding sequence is TGTGCCAGCAGTTACTCCCGGGGACAGAATGAAAAACTGTTTTTT. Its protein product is CASSYSRGQNEKLFF.

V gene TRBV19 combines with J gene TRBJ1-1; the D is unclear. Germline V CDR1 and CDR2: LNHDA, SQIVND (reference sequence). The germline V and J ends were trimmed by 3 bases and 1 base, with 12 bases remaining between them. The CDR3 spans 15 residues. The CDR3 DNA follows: TGTGCCAGTAGTATCTCCCCAACCAGGAACACTGAAGCTTTCTTT. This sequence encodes CASSISPTRNTEAFF.

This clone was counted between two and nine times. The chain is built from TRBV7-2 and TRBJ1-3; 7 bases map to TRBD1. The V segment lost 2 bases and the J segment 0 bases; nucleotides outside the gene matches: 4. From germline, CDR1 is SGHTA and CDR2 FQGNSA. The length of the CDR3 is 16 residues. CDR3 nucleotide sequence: TGTGCCAGCAGCTTAAGGGGACAGAGCTCTGGAAACACCATATATTTT. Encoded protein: CASSLRGQSSGNTIYF.

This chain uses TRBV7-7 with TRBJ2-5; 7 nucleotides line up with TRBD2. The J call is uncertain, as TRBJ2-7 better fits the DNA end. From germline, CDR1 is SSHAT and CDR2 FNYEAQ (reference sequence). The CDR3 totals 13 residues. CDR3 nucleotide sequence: TGTGCTAGTCGTCCTAGCGGCTCCTACGAGCAGTACTTC. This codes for CASRPSGSYEQYF.

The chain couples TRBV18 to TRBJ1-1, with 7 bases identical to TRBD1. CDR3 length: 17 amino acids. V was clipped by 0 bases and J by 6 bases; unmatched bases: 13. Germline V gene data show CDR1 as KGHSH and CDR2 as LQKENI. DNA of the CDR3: TGTGCCAGCTCACCACCTCCGAGACAGGGTAGGTTTGCTGAAGCTTTCTTT. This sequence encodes CASSPPPRQGRFAEAFF.